This is a list of T cell receptor beta chains from one sample in a study of T cell responses to AZD1222 COVID-19 vaccine. Data came from immunoSEQ multiplex PCR; TCRdb stores just in-frame clones and leaves some out. The profile shows some 130,000 clones, over 85% of them singletons. Specimen: peripheral blood, collected on day 0 of AZD1222 vaccination. Receptors originate from an adult in good health. Each CDR3 is given with its conserved first and last residue. The D gene is left open where the match is weak. Clone size is stated in some rows and not others, as once, few, many or a class when expanded.

D,J,size,V,DNA,CDR3
-,TRBJ1-1,-,TRBV30,TGTGCCTGGAGTGTAACAGGGAGGTCTGAAGCTTTCTTT,CAWSVTGRSEAFF
-,TRBJ1-4,-,TRBV3-1/TRBV3-2,TGTGCCAGCAGCCAAGAGGGGGCACCTAATGAAAAACTGTTTTTT,CASSQEGAPNEKLFF
-,TRBJ2-7,-,TRBV2,TGTGCCAGCAAAGGAAGCAGTCGATCCTACGAGCAGTACTTC,CASKGSSRSYEQYF
TRBD1,TRBJ2-5,-,TRBV25-1,TGTGCCAGCAGTGAAGGCAGGGGGTACCAAGAGACCCAGTACTTC,CASSEGRGYQETQYF
TRBD2,TRBJ2-7,-,TRBV15,TGTGCCACCAGCAGAGAGGCTAGCGGAAGCTACGAGCAGTACTTC,CATSREASGSYEQYF
-,TRBJ2-7,few,TRBV5-1,TGCGCCAGCGGTGACATGACCTACGAGCAGTACTTC,CASGDMTYEQYF
TRBD2,TRBJ2-7,-,TRBV16,TGTGCCAGCAGCCAGAGCGGGAGGGCCACGTACGAGCAGTACTTC,CASSQSGRATYEQYF
TRBD1,TRBJ2-4,-,TRBV6-5,TGTGCCAGCAGGAAGGACAGGGGTGAAAACATTCAGTACTTC,CASRKDRGENIQYF
-,TRBJ1-1,-,TRBV18,TGTGCCAGCTCCGACAGTGTAGCCAGAAGTACTGAAGCTTTCTTT,CASSDSVARSTEAFF
TRBD2,TRBJ2-1,-,TRBV12-5,TGTGCTAGTGGTTTGACATACACTAGCGGGAGCTACAATGAGCAGTTCTTC,CASGLTYTSGSYNEQFF
TRBD2,TRBJ2-1,-,TRBV19,TGTGCCAGTAGTATAGACCGGACTAGCGGGGATGAGCAGTTCTTC,CASSIDRTSGDEQFF
-,TRBJ2-1,-,TRBV7-9,TGTGCCAGCAGCTTAGCGAATGAGCAGTTCTTC,CASSLANEQFF
TRBD2,TRBJ2-3,-,TRBV19,TGTGCCAGTAGTATCGGGGGGAGGGTAACGGATACGCAGTATTTT,CASSIGGRVTDTQYF
-,TRBJ1-3,-,TRBV7-2,TGTGCCAGCAGCTTGGCACAGGGAAACACCATATATTTT,CASSLAQGNTIYF
-,TRBJ1-5,few,TRBV7-9,TGTGCCAGCAGCTTGGGTTGGAGCAATCAGCCCCAGCATTTT,CASSLGWSNQPQHF
TRBD2,TRBJ2-1,-,TRBV11-2,TGTGCCAGCAGCTTGGGCCCGGGACTAGCGGGATACAATGAGCAGTTCTTC,CASSLGPGLAGYNEQFF
-,TRBJ1-1,-,TRBV27,TGTGCCAGCAGTGGCCGGGGAGGAGACACTGAAGCTTTCTTT,CASSGRGGDTEAFF
-,TRBJ2-3,-,TRBV12-5,TGTGCTAGTGGTTTGGGGACACTTAGCACAGATACGCAGTATTTT,CASGLGTLSTDTQYF
-,TRBJ1-1,-,TRBV6-5,TGTGCCAGCAGTTACTGGGGCGAAAACACTGAAGCTTTCTTT,CASSYWGENTEAFF
TRBD2,TRBJ2-1,-,TRBV6-6,TGTGCCAGCAGTTACCCAGGGACTAGCGGTACACCCAAGCAGTTCTTC,CASSYPGTSGTPKQFF
-,TRBJ1-2,-,TRBV15,TGTGCCACCAGCAGAGATTGGGGCCCGCATGGCTACACCTTC,CATSRDWGPHGYTF
-,TRBJ2-7,-,TRBV5-4,TGTGCCAGCAGCCCCGGGGGATACGAGCAGTACTTC,CASSPGGYEQYF
-,TRBJ1-2,-,TRBV5-1,TGCGCCCATAGGGGCTACACCTTC,CAHRGYTF
-,TRBJ1-4,-,TRBV10-2,TGCGCCAGCAGTGAGGGGCAGGCCACTAATGAAAAACTGTTTTTT,CASSEGQATNEKLFF
-,TRBJ1-6,-,TRBV6-5,TGTGCCACCGCGTTGGGCCGACCTAATAATTCACCCCTCCACTTT,CATALGRPNNSPLHF
-,TRBJ1-3,once,TRBV5-1,TGCGCCAGCAGCTTAGGGAGCAGAGCCTCTGGAAACACCATATATTTT,CASSLGSRASGNTIYF
TRBD1,TRBJ1-5,-,TRBV5-1,TGCGCCAGCAGCCCGGGGACAGATTATCAGCCCCAGCATTTT,CASSPGTDYQPQHF
-,TRBJ2-1,-,TRBV5-1,TGCGCCAGCAGCTTAGGTATCCGGGTAGGTCGGGATGTCGATGAGCAGTTCTTC,CASSLGIRVGRDVDEQFF
-,TRBJ1-6,-,TRBV7-2,TGTGCCAGCAGCTTTTGGGCGGAATACTCACATAATTCACCCCTCCACTTT,CASSFWAEYSHNSPLHF
-,TRBJ2-7,-,TRBV7-6,TGTGCCAGCAAGCATGGCCTAGCGAGTTCCTACGAGCAGTACTTC,CASKHGLASSYEQYF
-,TRBJ2-7,-,TRBV27,TGTGCCAGCAGTTTATCTGCCACGAGGTGGGACGAGCAGTACTTC,CASSLSATRWDEQYF
-,TRBJ2-7,-,TRBV5-1,TGCGCCAGCAGCTTGAGGGTCGGCTACGAGCAGTACTTC,CASSLRVGYEQYF
TRBD2,TRBJ2-7,once,TRBV5-1,TGCGCCAGCAGTCAGGGACTAGCGGGAGAAGAGCAGTACTTC,CASSQGLAGEEQYF
-,TRBJ2-1,-,TRBV12-3/TRBV12-4,TGTGCCAGCAGCCTAGATACTTACAATGAGCAGTTCTTC,CASSLDTYNEQFF
TRBD1,TRBJ1-5,-,TRBV4-1,TGCGCCAGCAGCCGACGACCGACAGGGGGACTTAATCAGCCCCAGCATTTT,CASSRRPTGGLNQPQHF
-,TRBJ2-5,few,TRBV7-9,TGTGCCAGCAGCACAAGGACATGGGAGACCCAGTACTTC,CASSTRTWETQYF
-,TRBJ2-1,-,TRBV12-3/TRBV12-4,TGTGCCAGCAGTTTAGGGGACACTAATGAGCAGTTCTTC,CASSLGDTNEQFF
-,TRBJ1-2,-,TRBV28,TGTGCCAGCTCACGTCCGGGCAAACCTAACTATGGCTACACCTTC,CASSRPGKPNYGYTF
-,TRBJ2-5,-,TRBV7-6,TGTGCCAGCAGCTTTGGGGAAGAGGAGACCCAGTACTTC,CASSFGEEETQYF
-,TRBJ1-4,-,TRBV28,TGTGCCAGCAGCTCAACTAATGAAAAACTGTTTTTT,CASSSTNEKLFF
-,TRBJ2-7,-,TRBV4-1,TGCGCCAGCAGCCAAGATTATCCAGGAGGGATCTACGAGCAGTACTTC,CASSQDYPGGIYEQYF
-,TRBJ2-3,-,TRBV19,TGTGCCAGTAGTATTCGCCCGACCACAGATACGCAGTATTTT,CASSIRPTTDTQYF
-,TRBJ2-1,-,TRBV5-1,TGCGCCAGCAGCAGGACCGAAGTAGGTGAGCAGTTCTTC,CASSRTEVGEQFF
TRBD2,TRBJ2-2,-,TRBV3-1/TRBV3-2,TGTGCCAGCAGCCTCGGACTAGCGGGATCATACACCGGGGAGCTGTTTTTT,CASSLGLAGSYTGELFF
-,TRBJ1-2,-,TRBV5-6,TGTGCCAGCAGCTATATCGGGGGCTACACCTTC,CASSYIGGYTF
-,TRBJ2-2,few,TRBV9,TGTGCCAGCAGCATCAGACAGGGGAGGGGCACCGGGGAGCTGTTTTTT,CASSIRQGRGTGELFF
TRBD2,TRBJ2-2,-,TRBV4-1,TGCGCCAGCAGCCAAGGCCTAGCGGGAGGGAACACCGGGGAGCTGTTTTTT,CASSQGLAGGNTGELFF
TRBD1,TRBJ2-2,once,TRBV30,TGTGCCTGTTCCCAGGGGGCCTCCGCGAACACCGGGGAGCTGTTTTTT,CACSQGASANTGELFF
TRBD1,TRBJ1-5,-,TRBV29-1,TGCAGCGCCGGACAGGGGGCCAGTCAGCCCCAGCATTTT,CSAGQGASQPQHF
TRBD1,TRBJ2-5,-,TRBV24-1,TGTGCCACCAGTGATGGGACAGGGGGCTTAGAGACCCAGTACTTC,CATSDGTGGLETQYF
-,TRBJ2-3,-,TRBV2,TGTGCCAGCACCGATAGGGCGTTGGCAGATACGCAGTATTTT,CASTDRALADTQYF
-,TRBJ1-6,-,TRBV2,TGTGCCAGCAGAGGACTGAATTCACCCCTCCACTTT,CASRGLNSPLHF